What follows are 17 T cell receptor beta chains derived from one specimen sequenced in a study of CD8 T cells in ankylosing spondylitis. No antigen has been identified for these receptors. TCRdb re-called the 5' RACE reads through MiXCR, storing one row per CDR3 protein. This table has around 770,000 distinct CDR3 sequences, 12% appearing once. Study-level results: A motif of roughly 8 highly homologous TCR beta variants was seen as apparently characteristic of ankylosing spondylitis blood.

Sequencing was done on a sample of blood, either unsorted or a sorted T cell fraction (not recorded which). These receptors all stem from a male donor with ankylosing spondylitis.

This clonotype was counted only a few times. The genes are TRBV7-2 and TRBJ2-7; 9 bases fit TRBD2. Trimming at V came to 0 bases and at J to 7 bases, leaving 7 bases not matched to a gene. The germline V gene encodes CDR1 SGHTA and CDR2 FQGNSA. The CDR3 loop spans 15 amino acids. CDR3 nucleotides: TGTGCCAGCAGCTTAGCTTCTAGCGGGGCCTTGGAGCAGTACTTC. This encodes CASSLASSGALEQYF.

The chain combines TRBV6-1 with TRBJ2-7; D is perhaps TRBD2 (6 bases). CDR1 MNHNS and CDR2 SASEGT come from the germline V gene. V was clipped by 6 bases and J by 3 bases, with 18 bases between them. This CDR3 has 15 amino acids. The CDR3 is CASRREVGVLYEQYF. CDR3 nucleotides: TGTGCCAGCAGGAGGGAGGTCGGGGTTCTCTACGAGCAGTACTTC.

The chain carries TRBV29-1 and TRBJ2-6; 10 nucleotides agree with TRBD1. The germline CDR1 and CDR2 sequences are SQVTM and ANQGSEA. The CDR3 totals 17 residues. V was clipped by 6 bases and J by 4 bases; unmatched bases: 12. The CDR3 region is CSVPRTDRGSGANVLTF. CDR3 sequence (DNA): TGCAGCGTCCCACGAACGGACAGGGGGTCCGGGGCCAACGTCCTGACTTTC.

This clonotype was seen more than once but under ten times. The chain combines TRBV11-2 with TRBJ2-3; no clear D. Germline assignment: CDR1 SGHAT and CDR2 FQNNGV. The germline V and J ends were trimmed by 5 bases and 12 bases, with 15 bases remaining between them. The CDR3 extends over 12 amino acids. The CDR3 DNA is TGTGCCAGCAGCCAAAACGGGCCTAGACAGTATTTT. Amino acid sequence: CASSQNGPRQYF.

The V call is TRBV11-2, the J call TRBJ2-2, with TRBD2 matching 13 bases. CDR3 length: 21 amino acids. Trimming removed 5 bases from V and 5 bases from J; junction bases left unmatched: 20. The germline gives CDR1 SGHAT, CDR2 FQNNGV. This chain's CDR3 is CASSRTRGSRGLAGDTGELFF. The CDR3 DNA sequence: TGTGCCAGCAGCCGAACCCGGGGGTCCCGAGGACTAGCGGGAGATACCGGGGAGCTGTTTTTT.

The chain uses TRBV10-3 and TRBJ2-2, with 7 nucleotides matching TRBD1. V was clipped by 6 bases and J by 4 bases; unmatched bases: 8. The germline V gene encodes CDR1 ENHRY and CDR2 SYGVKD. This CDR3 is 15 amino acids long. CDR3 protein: CAISTDRDVTGELFF. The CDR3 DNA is TGTGCCATCAGCACAGACAGGGATGTCACCGGGGAGCTGTTTTTT.

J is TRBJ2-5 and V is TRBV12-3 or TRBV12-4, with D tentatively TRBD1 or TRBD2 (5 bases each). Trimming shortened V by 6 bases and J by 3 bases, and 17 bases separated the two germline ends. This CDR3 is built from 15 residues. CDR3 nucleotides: TGTGCCAGCAGAACTACCGGGACGGAAAAAGAGACCCAGTACTTC. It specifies CASRTTGTEKETQYF.

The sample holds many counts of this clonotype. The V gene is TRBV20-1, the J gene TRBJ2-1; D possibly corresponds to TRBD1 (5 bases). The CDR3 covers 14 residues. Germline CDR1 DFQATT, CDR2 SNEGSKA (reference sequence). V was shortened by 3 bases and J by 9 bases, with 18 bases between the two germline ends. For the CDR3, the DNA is TGCAGTGCTAGCAAGGCAGGGTCGGTAGTTGAGCAGTTCTTC. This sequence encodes CSASKAGSVVEQFF.

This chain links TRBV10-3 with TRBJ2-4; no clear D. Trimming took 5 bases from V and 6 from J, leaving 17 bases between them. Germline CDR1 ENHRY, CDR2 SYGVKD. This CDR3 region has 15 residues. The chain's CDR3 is CAISNPLRIPNIQYF. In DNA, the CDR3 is TGTGCCATCAGTAATCCGCTGCGGATCCCAAACATTCAGTACTTC.

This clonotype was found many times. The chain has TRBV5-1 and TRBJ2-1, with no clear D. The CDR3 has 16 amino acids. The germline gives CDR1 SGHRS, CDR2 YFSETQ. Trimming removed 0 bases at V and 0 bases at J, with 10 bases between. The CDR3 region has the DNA TGCGCCAGCAGCTTGGACACGGCAGGCTCCTACAATGAGCAGTTCTTC. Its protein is CASSLDTAGSYNEQFF.

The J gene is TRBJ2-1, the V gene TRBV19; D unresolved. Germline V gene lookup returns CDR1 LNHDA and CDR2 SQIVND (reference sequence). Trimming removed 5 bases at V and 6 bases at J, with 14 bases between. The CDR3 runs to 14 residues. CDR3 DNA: TGTGCCAGTAGTCGTAACCGTCCCCCCAATGAGCAGTTCTTC. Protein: CASSRNRPPNEQFF.

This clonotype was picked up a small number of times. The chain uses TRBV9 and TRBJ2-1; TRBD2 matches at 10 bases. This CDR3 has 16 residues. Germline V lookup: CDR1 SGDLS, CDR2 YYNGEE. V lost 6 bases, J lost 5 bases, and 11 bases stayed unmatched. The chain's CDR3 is CASTPRSAGGNNEQFF. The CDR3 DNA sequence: TGTGCCAGCACCCCTCGTTCAGCGGGAGGGAACAATGAGCAGTTCTTC.

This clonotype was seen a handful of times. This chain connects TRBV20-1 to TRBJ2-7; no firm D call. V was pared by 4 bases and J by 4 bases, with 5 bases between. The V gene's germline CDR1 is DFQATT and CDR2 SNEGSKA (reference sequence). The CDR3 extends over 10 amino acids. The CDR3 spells CSATKYEQYF. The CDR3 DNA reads TGCAGTGCTACAAAGTACGAGCAGTACTTC.

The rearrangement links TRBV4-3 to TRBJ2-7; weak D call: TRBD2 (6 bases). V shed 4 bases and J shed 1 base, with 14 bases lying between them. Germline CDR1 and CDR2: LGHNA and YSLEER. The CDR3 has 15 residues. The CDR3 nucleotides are TGCGCCAGCAGCCGCGGGCGGGGATGGTCCTACGAGCAGTACTTC. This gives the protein CASSRGRGWSYEQYF.

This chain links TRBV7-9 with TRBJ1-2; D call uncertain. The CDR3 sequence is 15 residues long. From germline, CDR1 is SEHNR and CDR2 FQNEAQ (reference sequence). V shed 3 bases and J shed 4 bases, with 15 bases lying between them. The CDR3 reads CASSFLPSLGYGYTF. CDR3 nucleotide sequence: TGTGCCAGCAGCTTTCTACCCTCATTGGGCTATGGCTACACCTTC.

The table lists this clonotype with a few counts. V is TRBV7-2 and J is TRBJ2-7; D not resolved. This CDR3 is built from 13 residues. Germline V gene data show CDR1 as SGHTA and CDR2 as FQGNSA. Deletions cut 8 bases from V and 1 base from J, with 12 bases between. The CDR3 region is CASGNYMSYEQYF. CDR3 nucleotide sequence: TGTGCCAGCGGAAATTATATGTCCTACGAGCAGTACTTC. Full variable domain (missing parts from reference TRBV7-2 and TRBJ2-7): GAGVSQSPSNKVTEKGKDVELRCDPISGHTALYWYRQSLGQGLEFLIYFQGNSAPDKSGLPSDRFSAERTGGSVSTLTIQRTQQEDSAVYLCASGNYMSYEQYFGPGTRLTVT.

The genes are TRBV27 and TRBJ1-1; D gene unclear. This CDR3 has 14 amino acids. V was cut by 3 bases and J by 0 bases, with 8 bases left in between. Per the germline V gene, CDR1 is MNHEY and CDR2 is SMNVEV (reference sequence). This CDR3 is CASSFLSMNTEAFF. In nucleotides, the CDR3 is TGTGCCAGCAGTTTTCTGAGTATGAACACTGAAGCTTTCTTT.